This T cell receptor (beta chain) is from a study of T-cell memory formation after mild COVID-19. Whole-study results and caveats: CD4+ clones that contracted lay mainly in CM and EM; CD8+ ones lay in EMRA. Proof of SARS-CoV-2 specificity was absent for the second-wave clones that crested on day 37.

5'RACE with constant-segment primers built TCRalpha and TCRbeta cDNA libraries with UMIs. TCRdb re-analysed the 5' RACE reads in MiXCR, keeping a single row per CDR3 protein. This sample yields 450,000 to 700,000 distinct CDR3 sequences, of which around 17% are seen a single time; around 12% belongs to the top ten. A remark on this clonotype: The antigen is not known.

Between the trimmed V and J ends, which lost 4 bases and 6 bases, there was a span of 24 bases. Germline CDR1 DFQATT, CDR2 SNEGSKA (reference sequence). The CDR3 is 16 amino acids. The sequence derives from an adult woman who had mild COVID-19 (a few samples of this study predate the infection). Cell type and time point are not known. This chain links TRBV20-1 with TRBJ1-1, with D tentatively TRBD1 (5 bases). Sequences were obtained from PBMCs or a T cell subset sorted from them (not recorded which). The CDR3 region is CSAMDRDRGIKAEAFF. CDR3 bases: TGCAGTGCTATGGACCGGGACCGCGGTATTAAGGCTGAAGCTTTCTTT.